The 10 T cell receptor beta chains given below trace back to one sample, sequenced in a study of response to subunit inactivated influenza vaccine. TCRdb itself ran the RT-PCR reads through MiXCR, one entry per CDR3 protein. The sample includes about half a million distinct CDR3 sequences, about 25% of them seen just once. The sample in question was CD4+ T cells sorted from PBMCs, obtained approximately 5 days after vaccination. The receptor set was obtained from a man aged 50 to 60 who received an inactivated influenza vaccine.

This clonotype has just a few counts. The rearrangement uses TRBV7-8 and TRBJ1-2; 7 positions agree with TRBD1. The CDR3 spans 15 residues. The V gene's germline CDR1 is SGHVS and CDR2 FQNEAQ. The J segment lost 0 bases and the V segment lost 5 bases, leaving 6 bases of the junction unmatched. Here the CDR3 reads CASSGRDSSNYGYTF. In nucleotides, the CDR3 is TGTGCCAGCAGCGGAAGGGACAGTTCTAACTATGGCTACACCTTC.

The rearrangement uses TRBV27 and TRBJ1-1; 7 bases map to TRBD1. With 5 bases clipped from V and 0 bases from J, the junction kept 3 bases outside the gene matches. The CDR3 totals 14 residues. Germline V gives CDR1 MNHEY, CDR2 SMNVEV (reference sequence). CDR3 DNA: TGTGCCAGCAGTGCGGACAGGATGAACACTGAAGCTTTCTTT. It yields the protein CASSADRMNTEAFF.

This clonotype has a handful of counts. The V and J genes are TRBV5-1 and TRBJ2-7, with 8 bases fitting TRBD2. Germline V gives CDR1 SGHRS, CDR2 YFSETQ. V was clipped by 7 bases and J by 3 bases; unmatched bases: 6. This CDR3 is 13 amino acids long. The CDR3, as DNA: TGCGCCAGCGCGGCGGGAGGAGGCTACGAGCAGTACTTC. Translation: CASAAGGGYEQYF.

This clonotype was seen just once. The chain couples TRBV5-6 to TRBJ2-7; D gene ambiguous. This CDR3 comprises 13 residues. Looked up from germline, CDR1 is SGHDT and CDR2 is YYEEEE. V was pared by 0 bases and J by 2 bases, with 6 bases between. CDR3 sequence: CASSLADPYEQYF. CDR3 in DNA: TGTGCCAGCAGCTTGGCAGATCCCTACGAGCAGTACTTC. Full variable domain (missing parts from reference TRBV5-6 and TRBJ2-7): DAGVTQSPTHLIKTRGQQVTLRCSPKSGHDTVSWYQQALGQGPQFIFQYYEEEERQRGNFPDRFSGHQFPNYSSELNVNALLLGDSALYLCASSLADPYEQYFGPGTRLTVT.

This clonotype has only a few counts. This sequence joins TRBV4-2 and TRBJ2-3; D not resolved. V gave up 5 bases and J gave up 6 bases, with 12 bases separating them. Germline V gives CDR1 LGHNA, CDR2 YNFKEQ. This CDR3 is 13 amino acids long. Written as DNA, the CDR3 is TGTGCCAGCAGCGCCGTACTCCTGGATACGCAGTATTTT. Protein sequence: CASSAVLLDTQYF.

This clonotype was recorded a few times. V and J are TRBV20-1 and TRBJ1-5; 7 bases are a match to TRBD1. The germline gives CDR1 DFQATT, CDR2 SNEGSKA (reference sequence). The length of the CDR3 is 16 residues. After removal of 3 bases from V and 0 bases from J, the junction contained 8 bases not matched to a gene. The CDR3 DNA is TGCAGTGCTAGTTACAGGGGAGGTTATAGCAATCAGCCCCAGCATTTT. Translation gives CSASYRGGYSNQPQHF.

This CDR3 reads CASRYDKAQNNEQFF. CDR3 DNA sequence: TGTGCCAGCAGATACGACAAGGCCCAAAACAATGAGCAGTTCTTC. V gene TRBV7-9 combines with J gene TRBJ2-1; no firm D call. The CDR3 spans 15 residues. Trimming took 6 bases from V and 5 from J, leaving 17 bases between them. Looked up from germline, CDR1 is SEHNR and CDR2 is FQNEAQ (reference sequence).

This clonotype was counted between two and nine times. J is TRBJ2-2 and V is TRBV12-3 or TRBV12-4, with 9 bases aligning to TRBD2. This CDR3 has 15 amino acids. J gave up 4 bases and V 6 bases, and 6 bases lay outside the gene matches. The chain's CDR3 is CASSPAGGPTGELFF. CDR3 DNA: TGTGCCAGCAGCCCAGCGGGGGGACCCACCGGGGAGCTGTTTTTT.

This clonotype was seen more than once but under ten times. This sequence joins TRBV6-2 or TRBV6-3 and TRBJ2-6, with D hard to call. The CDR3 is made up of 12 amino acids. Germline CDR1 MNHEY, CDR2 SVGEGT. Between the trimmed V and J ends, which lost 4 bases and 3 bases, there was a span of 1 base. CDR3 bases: TGTGCCAGCAGTTTTGGGGCCAACGTCCTGACTTTC. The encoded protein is CASSFGANVLTF.

The CDR3 reads CATRSDTDTQYF. CDR3 DNA sequence: TGTGCCACTAGATCCGACACAGATACGCAGTATTTT. The J gene is TRBJ2-3, the V gene TRBV10-3; no reliable D call. Germline CDR1 is ENHRY and CDR2 is SYGVKD. V was shortened by 10 bases and J by 2 bases, with 10 bases between the two germline ends. The CDR3 is 12 amino acids.